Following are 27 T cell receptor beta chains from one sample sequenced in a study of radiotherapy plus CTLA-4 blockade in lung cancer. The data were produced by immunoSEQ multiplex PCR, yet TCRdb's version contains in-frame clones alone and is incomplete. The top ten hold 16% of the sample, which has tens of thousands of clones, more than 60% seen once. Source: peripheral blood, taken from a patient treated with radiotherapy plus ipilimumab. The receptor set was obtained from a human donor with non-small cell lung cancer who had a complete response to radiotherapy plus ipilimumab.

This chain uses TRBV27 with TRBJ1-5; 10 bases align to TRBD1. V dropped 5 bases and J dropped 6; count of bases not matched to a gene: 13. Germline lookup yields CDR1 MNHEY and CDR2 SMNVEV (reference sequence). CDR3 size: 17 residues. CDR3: CASSPRLSTGGPQPQHF. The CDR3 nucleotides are TGTGCCAGCAGTCCCAGACTTTCGACAGGGGGCCCTCAGCCCCAGCATTTT.

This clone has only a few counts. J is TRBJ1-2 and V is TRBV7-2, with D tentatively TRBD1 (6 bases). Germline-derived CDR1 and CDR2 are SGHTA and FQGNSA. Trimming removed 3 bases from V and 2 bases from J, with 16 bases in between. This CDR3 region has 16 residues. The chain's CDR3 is CASSLFQGRVNYGYTF. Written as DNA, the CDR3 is TGTGCCAGCAGCTTGTTCCAGGGGAGGGTAAACTATGGCTACACCTTC.

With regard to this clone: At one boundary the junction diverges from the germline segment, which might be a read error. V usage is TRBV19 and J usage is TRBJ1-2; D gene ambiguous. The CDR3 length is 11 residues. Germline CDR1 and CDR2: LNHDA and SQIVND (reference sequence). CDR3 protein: CATSRGPSPSF. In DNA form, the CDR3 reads TGTGCCACCTCGAGAGGGCCTTCGCCCTCCTTC.

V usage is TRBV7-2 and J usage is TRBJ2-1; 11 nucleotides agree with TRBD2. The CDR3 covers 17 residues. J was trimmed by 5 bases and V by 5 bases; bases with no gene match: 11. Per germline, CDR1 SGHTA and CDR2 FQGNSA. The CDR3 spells CASSAPLAGGIHNEQFF. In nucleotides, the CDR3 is TGTGCCAGCAGCGCCCCCCTAGCGGGAGGTATTCACAATGAGCAGTTCTTC.

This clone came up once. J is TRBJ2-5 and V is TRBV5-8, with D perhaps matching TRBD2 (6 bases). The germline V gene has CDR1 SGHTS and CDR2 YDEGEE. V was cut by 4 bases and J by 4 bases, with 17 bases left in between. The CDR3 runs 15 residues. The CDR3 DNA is TGTGCCAGCAGCCCTGAGTTGGGGAGGCGAGAGACCCAGTACTTC. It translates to CASSPELGRRETQYF.

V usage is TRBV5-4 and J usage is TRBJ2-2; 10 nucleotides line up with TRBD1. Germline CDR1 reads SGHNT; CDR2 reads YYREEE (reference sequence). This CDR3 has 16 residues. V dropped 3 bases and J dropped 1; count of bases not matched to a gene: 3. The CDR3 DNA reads TGTGCCAGCAGCTCCGGGACAGGGGTGAACACCGGGGAGCTGTTTTTT. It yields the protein CASSSGTGVNTGELFF. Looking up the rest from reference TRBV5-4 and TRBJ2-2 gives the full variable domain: ETGVTQSPTHLIKTRGQQVTLRCSSQSGHNTVSWYQQALGQGPQFIFQYYREEENGRGNFPPRFSGLQFPNYSSELNVNALELDDSALYLCASSSGTGVNTGELFFGEGSRLTVL.

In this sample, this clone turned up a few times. CDR3 in amino acids: CASTSGNTIYF. DNA for the CDR3: TGTGCCAGCACGTCAGGGAACACCATATATTTT. V and J are TRBV6-5 and TRBJ1-3, with D possibly matching TRBD1 (5 bases). The ends were cut back, 7 bases at V and 7 bases at J, with 8 bases in the middle. This CDR3 region has 11 residues. Germline CDR1 is MNHEY and CDR2 is SVGAGI.

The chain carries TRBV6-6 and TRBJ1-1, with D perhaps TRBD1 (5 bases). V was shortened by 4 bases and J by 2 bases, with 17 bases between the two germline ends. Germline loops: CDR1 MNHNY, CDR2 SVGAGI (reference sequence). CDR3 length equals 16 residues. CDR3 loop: CASSSFSLTVNTEAFF. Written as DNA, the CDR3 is TGTGCCAGCAGTTCCTTTTCTTTGACAGTAAACACTGAAGCTTTCTTT.

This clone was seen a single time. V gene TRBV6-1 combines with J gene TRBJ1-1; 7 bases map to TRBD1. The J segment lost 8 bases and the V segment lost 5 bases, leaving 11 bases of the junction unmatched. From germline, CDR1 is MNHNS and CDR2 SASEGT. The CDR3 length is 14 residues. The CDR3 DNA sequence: TGTGCCAGCAGTTGGACAGGTCCGGGAGTGGAAGCTTTCTTT. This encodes CASSWTGPGVEAFF.

The CDR3 nucleotides are TGTGCCAGCAGCGACAGACAGGGGGCAGGGACGAACACTGAAGCTTTCTTT. It is translated as CASSDRQGAGTNTEAFF. The chain couples TRBV9 to TRBJ1-1, with TRBD1 identical over 10 bases. The CDR3 has 17 amino acids. Germline-derived CDR1 and CDR2 are SGDLS and YYNGEE. V shed 3 bases, J shed 1 base, and the junction held 9 bases outside the gene matches.

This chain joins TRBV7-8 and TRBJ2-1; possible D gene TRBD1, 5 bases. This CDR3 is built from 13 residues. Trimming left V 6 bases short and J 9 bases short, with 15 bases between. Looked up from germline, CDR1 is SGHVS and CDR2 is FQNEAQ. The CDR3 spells CASSDSRFSEQFF. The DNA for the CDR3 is TGTGCCAGCAGTGACAGTCGGTTCAGTGAGCAGTTCTTC.

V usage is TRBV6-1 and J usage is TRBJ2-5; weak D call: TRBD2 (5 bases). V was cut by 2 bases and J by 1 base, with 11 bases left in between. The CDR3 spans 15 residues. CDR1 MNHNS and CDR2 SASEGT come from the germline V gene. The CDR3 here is CASSESGGSQETQYF. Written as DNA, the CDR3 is TGTGCCAGCAGTGAAAGCGGCGGCAGCCAAGAGACCCAGTACTTC.

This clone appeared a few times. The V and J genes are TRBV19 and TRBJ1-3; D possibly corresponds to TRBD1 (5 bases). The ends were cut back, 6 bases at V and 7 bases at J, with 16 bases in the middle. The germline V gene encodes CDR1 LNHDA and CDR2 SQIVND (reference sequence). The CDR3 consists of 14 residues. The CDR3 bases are TGTGCCAGTAGCCTGACAGATACGCGGAACACCATATATTTT. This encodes CASSLTDTRNTIYF. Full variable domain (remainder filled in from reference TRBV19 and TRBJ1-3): DGGITQSPKYLFRKEGQNVTLSCEQNLNHDAMYWYRQDPGQGLRLIYYSQIVNDFQKGDIAEGYSVSREKKESFPLTVTSAQKNPTAFYLCASSLTDTRNTIYFGEGSWLTVV.

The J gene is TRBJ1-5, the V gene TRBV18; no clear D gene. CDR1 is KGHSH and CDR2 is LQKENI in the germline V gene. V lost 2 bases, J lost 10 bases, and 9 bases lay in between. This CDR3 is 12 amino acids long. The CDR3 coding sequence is TGTGCCAGCTCACCAGATAGTTTCCCCCAGCATTTT. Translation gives CASSPDSFPQHF.

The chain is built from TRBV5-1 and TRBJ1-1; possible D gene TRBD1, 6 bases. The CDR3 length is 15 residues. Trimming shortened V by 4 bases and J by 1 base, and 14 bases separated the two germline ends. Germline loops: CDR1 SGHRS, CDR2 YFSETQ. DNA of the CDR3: TGCGCCAGCAGCGTAACCGGGACACGGAACACTGAAGCTTTCTTT. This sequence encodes CASSVTGTRNTEAFF.

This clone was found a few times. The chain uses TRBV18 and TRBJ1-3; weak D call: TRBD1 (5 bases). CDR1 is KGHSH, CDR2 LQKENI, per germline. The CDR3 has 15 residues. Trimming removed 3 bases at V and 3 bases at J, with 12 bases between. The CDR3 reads CASSPSRGDGNTIYF. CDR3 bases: TGTGCCAGCTCACCGTCGCGGGGGGATGGAAACACCATATATTTT.

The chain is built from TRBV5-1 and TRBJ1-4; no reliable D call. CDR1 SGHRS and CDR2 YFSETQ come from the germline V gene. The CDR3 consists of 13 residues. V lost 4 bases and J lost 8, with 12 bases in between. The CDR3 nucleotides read TGCGCCAGCAGCCCACCCGACGGGGAAAAACTGTTTTTT. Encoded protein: CASSPPDGEKLFF.

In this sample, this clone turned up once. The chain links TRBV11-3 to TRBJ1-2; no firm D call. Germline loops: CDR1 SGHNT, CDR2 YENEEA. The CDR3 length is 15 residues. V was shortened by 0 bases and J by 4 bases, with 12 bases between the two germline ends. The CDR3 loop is CASSLDETDGYGYTF. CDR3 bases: TGTGCCAGCAGCTTAGATGAGACTGACGGCTATGGCTACACCTTC.

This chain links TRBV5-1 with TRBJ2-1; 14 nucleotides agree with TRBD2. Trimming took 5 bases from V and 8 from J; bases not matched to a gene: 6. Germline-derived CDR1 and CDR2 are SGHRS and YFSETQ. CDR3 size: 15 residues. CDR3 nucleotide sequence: TGCGCCAGCAGTTTGACTAGCGGGGGGGCCCATGAGCAGTTCTTC. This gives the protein CASSLTSGGAHEQFF.

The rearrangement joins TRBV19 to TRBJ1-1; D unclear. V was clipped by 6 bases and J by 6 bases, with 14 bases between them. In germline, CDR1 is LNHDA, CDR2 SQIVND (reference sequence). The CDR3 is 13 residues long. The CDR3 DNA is TGTGCCAGTAGAGGAGGGTTCGACCCTGAAGCTTTCTTT. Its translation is CASRGGFDPEAFF.

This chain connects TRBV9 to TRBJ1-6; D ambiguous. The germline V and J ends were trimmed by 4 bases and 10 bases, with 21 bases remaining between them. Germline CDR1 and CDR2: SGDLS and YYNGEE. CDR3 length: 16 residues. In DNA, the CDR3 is TGTGCCAGCAGCCTCAACCAATTCACCGAACAATCACCCCTCCACTTT. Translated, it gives CASSLNQFTEQSPLHF.

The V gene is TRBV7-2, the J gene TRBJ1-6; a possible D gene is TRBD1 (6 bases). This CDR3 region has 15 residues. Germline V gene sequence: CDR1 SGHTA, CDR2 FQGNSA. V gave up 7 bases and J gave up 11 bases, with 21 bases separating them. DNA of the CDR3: TGTGCCAGCACCCTCCGGGAGGGGGGCAATCCACCCCTCCACTTT. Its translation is CASTLREGGNPPLHF. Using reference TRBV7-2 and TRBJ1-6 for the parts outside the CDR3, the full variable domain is GAGVSQSPSNKVTEKGKDVELRCDPISGHTALYWYRQSLGQGLEFLIYFQGNSAPDKSGLPSDRFSAERTGGSVSTLTIQRTQQEDSAVYLCASTLREGGNPPLHFGNGTRLTVT.

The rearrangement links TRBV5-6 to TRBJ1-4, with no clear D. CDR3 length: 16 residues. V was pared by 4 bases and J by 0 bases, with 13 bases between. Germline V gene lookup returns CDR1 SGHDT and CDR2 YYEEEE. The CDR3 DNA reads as TGTGCCAGCAGCCCCCAAGAGCGGGCAACTAATGAAAAACTGTTTTTT. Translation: CASSPQERATNEKLFF.

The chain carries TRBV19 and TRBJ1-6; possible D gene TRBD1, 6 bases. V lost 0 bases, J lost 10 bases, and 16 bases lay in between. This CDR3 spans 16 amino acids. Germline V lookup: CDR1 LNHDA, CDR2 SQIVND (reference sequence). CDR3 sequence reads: CASSIDGFRGRSPLHF. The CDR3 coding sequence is TGTGCCAGTAGTATAGATGGGTTCAGGGGAAGGTCACCCCTCCACTTT.

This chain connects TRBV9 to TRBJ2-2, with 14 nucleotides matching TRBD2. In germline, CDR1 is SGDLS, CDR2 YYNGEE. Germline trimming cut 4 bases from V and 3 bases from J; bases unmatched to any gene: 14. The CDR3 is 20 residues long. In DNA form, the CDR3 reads TGTGCCAGCAGCCCCAGGGGGGCGGCGGGACTAGCGGGGGACACCGGGGAGCTGTTTTTT. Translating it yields CASSPRGAAGLAGDTGELFF.

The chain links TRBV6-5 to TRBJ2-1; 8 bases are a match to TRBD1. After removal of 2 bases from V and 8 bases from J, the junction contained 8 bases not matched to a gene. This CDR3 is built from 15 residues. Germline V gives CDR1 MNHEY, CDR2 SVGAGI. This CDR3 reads CASSYRGQGVYEQFF. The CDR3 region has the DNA TGTGCCAGCAGTTACCGCGGACAGGGCGTCTATGAGCAGTTCTTC.

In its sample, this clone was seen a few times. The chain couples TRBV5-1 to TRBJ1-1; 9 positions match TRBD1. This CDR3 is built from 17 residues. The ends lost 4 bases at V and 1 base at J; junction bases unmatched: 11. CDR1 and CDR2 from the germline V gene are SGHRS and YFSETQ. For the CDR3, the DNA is TGCGCCAGCAGCCTGGACAGGGGTGAGAGGCCGAACACTGAAGCTTTCTTT. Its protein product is CASSLDRGERPNTEAFF.